One sample yielded the 26 T cell receptor beta chains listed below, sequenced in a study of blood T cell repertoires in COVID-19. Method: immunoSEQ multiplex PCR; TCRdb's copy keeps in-frame clones and lacks some. The sample holds fewer than 250,000 clones, around 80% seen once. The sample comprised peripheral blood. The receptor set was obtained from a man in his forties or fifties with active or convalescent COVID-19.

V and J are TRBV5-4 and TRBJ2-7, with TRBD1 matching over 8 bases. The CDR3 has 15 residues. Germline V gene lookup returns CDR1 SGHNT and CDR2 YYREEE (reference sequence). V shed 4 bases, J shed 0 bases, and the junction held 6 bases outside the gene matches. This CDR3 is CASSLGQVTSYEQYF. Here the CDR3 DNA reads TGTGCCAGCAGCCTGGGACAGGTTACCTCCTACGAGCAGTACTTC.

The chain has TRBV18 and TRBJ1-4; TRBD1 might be the D (5 bases). The CDR3 runs 15 residues. V lost 6 bases to trimming and J lost 7 bases, with 18 bases between them. Germline loops: CDR1 KGHSH, CDR2 LQKENI. The CDR3 spells CASSVRGSESEKLFF. CDR3 sequence (DNA): TGTGCCAGCTCGGTCCGGGGGTCCGAGAGTGAAAAACTGTTTTTT.

The chain carries TRBV27 and TRBJ2-5, with 7 bases aligning to TRBD2. The length of the CDR3 is 15 residues. V trimming: 5 bases; J trimming: 5 bases; junction bases outside the gene matches: 11. Per the germline V gene, CDR1 is MNHEY and CDR2 is SMNVEV (reference sequence). The CDR3 region is CASSHGTNPRETQYF. For the CDR3, the DNA is TGTGCCAGCAGTCACGGGACTAACCCTAGGGAGACCCAGTACTTC.

This chain uses TRBV6-2 or TRBV6-3 with TRBJ2-1, with TRBD2 matching 11 bases. Germline CDR1 and CDR2: MNHEY and SVGEGT. The CDR3 length is 17 residues. V was clipped by 0 bases and J by 4 bases; unmatched bases: 5. DNA of the CDR3: TGTGCCAGCAGTTACTCTCGACTAGCGGGACCTTACAATGAGCAGTTCTTC. Amino acids: CASSYSRLAGPYNEQFF.

The chain couples TRBV7-9 to TRBJ1-3, with D hard to call. CDR1 SEHNR and CDR2 FQNEAQ come from the germline V gene (reference sequence). Trimming removed 3 bases from V and 0 bases from J, with 9 bases in between. The CDR3 extends over 15 amino acids. The CDR3 DNA sequence: TGTGCCAGCAGCTTCACCGTCAGCTCTGGAAACACCATATATTTT. The encoded protein is CASSFTVSSGNTIYF.

The gene calls are TRBV6-2 or TRBV6-3 and TRBJ2-5; 8 bases fit TRBD2. The germline V gene has CDR1 MNHEY and CDR2 SVGEGT. J lost 4 bases, V lost 4 bases, and 5 bases had no gene match. This CDR3 contains 14 residues. In DNA form, the CDR3 reads TGTGCCAGCAGTTTCGCCCGGGGGGGAGAGACCCAGTACTTC. Protein: CASSFARGGETQYF.

This rearrangement joins TRBV19 to TRBJ1-5, with D uncertain. V was pared by 2 bases and J by 3 bases, with 11 bases between. CDR1 and CDR2 from the germline V gene are LNHDA and SQIVND (reference sequence). The CDR3 is 15 residues long. The CDR3 here is CASSIRLEFNQPQHF. The CDR3 DNA is TGTGCCAGTAGTATACGATTGGAGTTCAATCAGCCCCAGCATTTT.

V gene TRBV6-5 combines with J gene TRBJ2-7; TRBD1 matches at 9 bases. CDR3 length: 15 residues. Germline CDR1 MNHEY, CDR2 SVGAGI. V shed 6 bases and J 5 bases; nucleotides not matched to a gene: 11. CDR3 nucleotide sequence: TGTGCCAGCAGCCCCACGGGACAGGGAATCCACGAGCAGTACTTC. This translates into CASSPTGQGIHEQYF.

J is TRBJ1-2 and V is TRBV30; TRBD1 matches at 11 bases. The CDR3 length is 13 residues. CDR1 is GTSNPN, CDR2 SVGIG, per germline (reference sequence). V gave up 3 bases and J gave up 8 bases; unmatched junction bases: 5. This chain's CDR3 is CAWSGTGGGGYTF. DNA of the CDR3: TGTGCCTGGAGCGGGACAGGGGGAGGGGGCTACACCTTC.

The chain carries TRBV5-4 and TRBJ2-7; D may be TRBD1 (5 bases). The V gene lost 2 bases and the J gene lost 4 bases, with 10 bases spanning the gap. Germline-derived CDR1 and CDR2 are SGHNT and YYREEE (reference sequence). The CDR3 has 13 residues. The CDR3 spells CASSFRGKYEQYF. The CDR3 coding sequence is TGTGCCAGCAGCTTTAGGGGAAAATACGAGCAGTACTTC.

V is TRBV7-2 and J is TRBJ2-7; 10 nucleotides align to TRBD2. From germline, CDR1 is SGHTA and CDR2 FQGNSA. V trimming: 1 base; J trimming: 0 bases; junction bases outside the gene matches: 6. The CDR3 length is 17 residues. CDR3 sequence (DNA): TGTGCCAGCAGCTTAGGCCTAGCGGGGGCGAGCTCCTACGAGCAGTACTTC. This sequence encodes CASSLGLAGASSYEQYF.

The chain employs TRBV19 and TRBJ2-3; tentative D call: TRBD1 (7 bases). The CDR3 runs 15 residues. The V gene lost 6 bases and the J gene lost 2 bases, with 15 bases spanning the gap. The germline V gene encodes CDR1 LNHDA and CDR2 SQIVND (reference sequence). The CDR3 bases are TGTGCCAGTAGACCCCAGGGGGACTTCACAGATACGCAGTATTTT. Amino acids: CASRPQGDFTDTQYF.

The rearrangement links TRBV2 to TRBJ2-4, with 13 nucleotides matching TRBD2. The germline V gene has CDR1 SNHLY and CDR2 FYNNEI. The CDR3 is 14 amino acids. Trimming cost V 6 bases and J 8 bases; bases outside gene matches: 4. The CDR3, as DNA: TGTGCCAGCAGGGCCGGACTAGCGGGAGACATTCAGTACTTC. Translation: CASRAGLAGDIQYF.

About this clone: A read error is possible here, since a much larger clone lies one base away. The rearrangement joins TRBV6-5 to TRBJ1-3; D is possibly TRBD1 (6 bases). Trimming took off 6 bases at V and 0 bases at J, with 9 bases between the two ends. The CDR3 contains 14 residues. CDR1 is MNHEY, CDR2 SVGAGI, per germline. CDR3 residues: CASRTGNSGNTIYF. CDR3 DNA: TGTGCCAGCAGGACAGGTAACTCTGGAAACACCATATATTTT.

This chain connects TRBV30 to TRBJ1-5, with 7 positions matching TRBD1. The V and J ends lost 2 bases and 4 bases, in that order; junction bases with no gene match: 17. Germline CDR1 reads GTSNPN; CDR2 reads SVGIG (reference sequence). The CDR3 is 18 residues long. The CDR3 is CAWSPRGYRGLRNQPQHF. For the CDR3, the DNA is TGTGCCTGGAGTCCCCGGGGATACAGGGGTTTAAGGAATCAGCCCCAGCATTTT.

In this sample, this clone turned up a few times. The chain joins TRBV18 to TRBJ1-5, with D hard to call. CDR3 length: 17 amino acids. Per the germline V gene, CDR1 is KGHSH and CDR2 is LQKENI. The germline V and J ends were trimmed by 6 bases and 0 bases, with 18 bases remaining between them. Here the CDR3 DNA reads TGTGCCAGCTCTTATTTACAGCTCAGGAATAGCAATCAGCCCCAGCATTTT. It specifies CASSYLQLRNSNQPQHF.

This clone was detected only once. V and J are TRBV28 and TRBJ1-2, with D unclear. CDR1 is MDHEN and CDR2 is SYDVKM in the germline V gene. There are 13 residues in the CDR3. Trimming left V 3 bases short and J 6 bases short, with 11 bases between. This CDR3 reads CASSFVSGNGYTF. DNA of the CDR3: TGTGCCAGCAGTTTCGTGAGTGGTAATGGCTACACCTTC.

The V and J genes are TRBV7-9 and TRBJ2-6, with TRBD1 identical over 8 bases. Germline CDR1 reads SEHNR; CDR2 reads FQNEAQ (reference sequence). Trimming cost V 4 bases and J 2 bases; bases outside gene matches: 10. The CDR3 consists of 18 residues. CDR3 sequence: CASSSSPGQGTGANVLTF. In DNA form, the CDR3 reads TGTGCCAGCAGCTCGAGTCCCGGACAGGGAACTGGGGCCAACGTCCTGACTTTC.

This chain links TRBV28 with TRBJ2-1, with TRBD2 as a possible D gene (6 bases). The CDR3 covers 15 residues. CDR1 and CDR2 from the germline V gene are MDHEN and SYDVKM. Trimming removed 3 bases at V and 4 bases at J, with 13 bases between. The CDR3 is CASSFVAEVYNEQFF. The CDR3 region has the DNA TGTGCCAGCAGTTTTGTAGCGGAAGTATACAATGAGCAGTTCTTC.

The rearrangement links TRBV6-5 to TRBJ1-2, with D perhaps TRBD1 (6 bases). CDR1 and CDR2 (germline): MNHEY, SVGAGI. Trimming shortened V by 2 bases and J by 6 bases, and 19 bases separated the two germline ends. The CDR3 runs to 16 residues. CDR3 in DNA: TGTGCCAGCAGTTACAGGGACATCCTAATCGGTGATGGCTACACCTTC. Residues: CASSYRDILIGDGYTF.

The J gene is TRBJ2-1, the V gene TRBV19; 10 bases align to TRBD2. The length of the CDR3 is 15 residues. Trimming cost V 4 bases and J 10 bases; bases outside gene matches: 10. CDR1 and CDR2 from the germline V gene are LNHDA and SQIVND (reference sequence). The CDR3 nucleotides are TGTGCCAGTAGTAGAAGCAGCGGGGGGGCCGGGGAGCAGTTCTTC. Protein product: CASSRSSGGAGEQFF.

This chain joins TRBV28 and TRBJ2-5; D not resolved. The CDR3 has 15 amino acids. The V gene lost 4 bases and the J gene lost 2 bases, with 14 bases spanning the gap. CDR1 and CDR2 (germline): MDHEN, SYDVKM. CDR3 amino acids: CASSSTLDPQETQYF. The CDR3 region has the DNA TGTGCCAGCAGTTCGACCCTAGACCCTCAAGAGACCCAGTACTTC.

The chain is built from TRBV9 and TRBJ2-1; 10 bases map to TRBD2. Germline loops: CDR1 SGDLS, CDR2 YYNGEE. The CDR3 covers 17 residues. V dropped 0 bases and J dropped 5; count of bases not matched to a gene: 8. The CDR3 here is CASSVGLAGVGDNEQFF. Written as DNA, the CDR3 is TGTGCCAGCAGCGTAGGGCTAGCGGGAGTAGGTGACAATGAGCAGTTCTTC.

In its sample, this clone was seen once. This chain joins TRBV2 and TRBJ1-6; TRBD1 matches 7 bases. J was trimmed by 7 bases and V by 1 base; bases with no gene match: 4. The CDR3 contains 15 residues. From germline, CDR1 is SNHLY and CDR2 FYNNEI. DNA for the CDR3: TGTGCCAGCAGTGAAGGTCAGGGGGTGAATTCACCCCTCCACTTT. Its protein is CASSEGQGVNSPLHF.

The CDR3 protein is CASSLSGRNEDTQYF. CDR3 nucleotide sequence: TGTGCCAGCAGTTTGAGCGGGAGAAATGAAGATACGCAGTATTTT. The chain is built from TRBV7-3 and TRBJ2-3; 8 bases agree with TRBD2. Germline loops: CDR1 SGHTA, CDR2 FQGTGA. The CDR3 totals 15 residues. V was pared by 6 bases and J by 5 bases, with 10 bases of the junction left unmatched.

This rearrangement joins TRBV28 to TRBJ2-7; the D gene is possibly TRBD1 (5 bases). Trimming shortened V by 8 bases and J by 0 bases, and 14 bases separated the two germline ends. CDR3 length: 14 amino acids. Germline-derived CDR1 and CDR2 are MDHEN and SYDVKM. CDR3 DNA: TGTGCCAGCCTCGGACACAGGAGCTCCTACGAGCAGTACTTC. It codes for CASLGHRSSYEQYF.